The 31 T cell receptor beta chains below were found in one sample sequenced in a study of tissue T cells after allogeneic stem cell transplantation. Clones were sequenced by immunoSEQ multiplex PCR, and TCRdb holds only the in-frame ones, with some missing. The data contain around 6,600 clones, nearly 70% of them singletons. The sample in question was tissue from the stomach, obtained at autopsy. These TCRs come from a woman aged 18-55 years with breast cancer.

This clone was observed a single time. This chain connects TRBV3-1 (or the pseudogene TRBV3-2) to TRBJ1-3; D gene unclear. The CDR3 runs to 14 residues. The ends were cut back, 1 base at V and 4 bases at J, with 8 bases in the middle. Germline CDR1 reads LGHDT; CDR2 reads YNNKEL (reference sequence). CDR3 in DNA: TGTGCCAGCAGCCAAGTAAGGCAGGGAAACACCATATATTTT. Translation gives CASSQVRQGNTIYF.

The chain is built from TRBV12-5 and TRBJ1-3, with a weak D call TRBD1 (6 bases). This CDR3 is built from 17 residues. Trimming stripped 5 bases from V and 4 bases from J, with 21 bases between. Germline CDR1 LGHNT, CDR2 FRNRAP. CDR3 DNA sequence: TGTGCTAGTGGTCCCCTACAAGACAGGTTTCAGGGAAACACCATATATTTT. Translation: CASGPLQDRFQGNTIYF.

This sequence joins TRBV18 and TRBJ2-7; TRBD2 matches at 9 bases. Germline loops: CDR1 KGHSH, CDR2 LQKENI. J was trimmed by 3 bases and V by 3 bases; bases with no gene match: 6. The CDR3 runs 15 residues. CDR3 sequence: CASSPVEREDYEQYF. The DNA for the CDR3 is TGTGCCAGCTCACCCGTCGAGCGGGAGGACTACGAGCAGTACTTC.

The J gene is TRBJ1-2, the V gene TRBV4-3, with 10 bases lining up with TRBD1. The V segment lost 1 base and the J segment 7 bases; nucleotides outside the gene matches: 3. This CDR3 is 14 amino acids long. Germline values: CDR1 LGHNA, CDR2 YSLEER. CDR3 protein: CASSQGGTGAGYTF. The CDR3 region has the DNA TGCGCCAGCAGCCAAGGGGGGACAGGGGCTGGCTACACCTTC.

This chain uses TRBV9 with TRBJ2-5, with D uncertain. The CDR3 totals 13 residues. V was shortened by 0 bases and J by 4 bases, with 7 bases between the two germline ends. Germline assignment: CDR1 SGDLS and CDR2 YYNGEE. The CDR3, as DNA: TGTGCCAGCAGCGTAGACGGGCCAGAGACCCAGTACTTC. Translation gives CASSVDGPETQYF.

The chain's CDR3 is CASSPFTGELFF. The CDR3 DNA reads TGTGCCAGCAGTCCGTTCACCGGGGAGCTGTTTTTT. The chain has TRBV12-3 or TRBV12-4 and TRBJ2-2; D ambiguous. The CDR3 sequence is 12 residues long. Trimming took 5 bases from V and 4 from J, leaving 5 bases between them.

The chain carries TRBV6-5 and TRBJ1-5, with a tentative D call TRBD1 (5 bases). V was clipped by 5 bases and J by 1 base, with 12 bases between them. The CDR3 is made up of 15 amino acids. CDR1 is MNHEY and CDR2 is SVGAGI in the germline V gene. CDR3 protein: CASSRGGGSNQPQHF. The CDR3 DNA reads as TGTGCCAGCAGTCGGGGGGGAGGGAGCAATCAGCCCCAGCATTTT.

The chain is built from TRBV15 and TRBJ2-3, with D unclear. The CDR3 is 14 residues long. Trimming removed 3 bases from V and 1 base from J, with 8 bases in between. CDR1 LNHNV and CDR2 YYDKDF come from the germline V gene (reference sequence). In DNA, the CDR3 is TGTGCCACCAGCAGGTTAGTGGGCACAGATACGCAGTATTTT. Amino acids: CATSRLVGTDTQYF.

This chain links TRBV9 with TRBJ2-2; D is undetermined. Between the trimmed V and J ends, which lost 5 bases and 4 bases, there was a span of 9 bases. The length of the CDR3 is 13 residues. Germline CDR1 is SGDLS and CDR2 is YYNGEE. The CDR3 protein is CASRGPGTGELFF. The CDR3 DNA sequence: TGTGCCAGCAGAGGACCGGGCACCGGGGAGCTGTTTTTT.

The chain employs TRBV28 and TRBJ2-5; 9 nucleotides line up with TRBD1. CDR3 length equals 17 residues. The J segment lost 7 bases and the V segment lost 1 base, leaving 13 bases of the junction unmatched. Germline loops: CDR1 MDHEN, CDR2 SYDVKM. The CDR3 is CASSLSGTGNFPGTQYF. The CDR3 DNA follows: TGTGCCAGCAGTTTATCAGGGACAGGGAATTTTCCGGGGACCCAGTACTTC.

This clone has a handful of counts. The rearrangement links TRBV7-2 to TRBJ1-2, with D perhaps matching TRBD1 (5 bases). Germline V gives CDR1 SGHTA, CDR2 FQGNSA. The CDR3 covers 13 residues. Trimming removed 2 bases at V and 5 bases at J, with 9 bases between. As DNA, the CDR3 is TGTGCCAGCAGCTTACGGTCAGGGTATGGCTACACCTTC. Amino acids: CASSLRSGYGYTF.

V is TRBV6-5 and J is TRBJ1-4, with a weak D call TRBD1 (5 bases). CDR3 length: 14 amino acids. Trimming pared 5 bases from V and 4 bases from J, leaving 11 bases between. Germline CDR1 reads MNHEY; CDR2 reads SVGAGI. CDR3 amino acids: CASSPGRLNEKLFF. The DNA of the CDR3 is TGTGCCAGCAGTCCGGGACGGCTTAATGAAAAACTGTTTTTT.

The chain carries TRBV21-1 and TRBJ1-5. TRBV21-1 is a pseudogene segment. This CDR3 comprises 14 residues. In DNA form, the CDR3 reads TGTGCCAGCCCCCGCGGGGCCCGGGATCAGCCCCAGCATTTT. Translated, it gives CASPRGARDQPQHF.

The chain's CDR3 is CASSELAGYDTGELFF. The CDR3 bases are TGTGCCAGCAGTGAACTAGCGGGATATGACACCGGGGAGCTGTTTTTT. V is TRBV2 and J is TRBJ2-2; 9 nucleotides align to TRBD2. Looked up from germline, CDR1 is SNHLY and CDR2 is FYNNEI. The CDR3 has 16 amino acids. With V trimmed by 2 bases and J by 3 bases, 4 bases remained unmatched.

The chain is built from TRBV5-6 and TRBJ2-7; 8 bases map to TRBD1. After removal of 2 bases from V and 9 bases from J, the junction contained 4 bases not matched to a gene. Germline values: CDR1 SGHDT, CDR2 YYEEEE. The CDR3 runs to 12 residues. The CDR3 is CASSFRTGMQYF. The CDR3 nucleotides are TGTGCCAGCAGCTTCCGGACAGGGATGCAGTACTTC.

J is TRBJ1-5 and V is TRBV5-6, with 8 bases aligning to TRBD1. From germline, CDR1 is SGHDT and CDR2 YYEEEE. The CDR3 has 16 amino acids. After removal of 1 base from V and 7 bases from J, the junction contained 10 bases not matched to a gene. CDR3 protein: CASSLSLSTGGQPQHF. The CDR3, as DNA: TGTGCCAGCAGCTTGAGTCTTTCTACAGGGGGACAGCCCCAGCATTTT.

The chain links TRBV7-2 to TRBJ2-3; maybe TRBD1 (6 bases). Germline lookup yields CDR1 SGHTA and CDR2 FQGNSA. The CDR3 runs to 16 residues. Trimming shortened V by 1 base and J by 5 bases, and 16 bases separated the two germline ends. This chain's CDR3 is CASSLVGALGGDTQYF. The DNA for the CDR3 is TGTGCCAGCAGCTTAGTAGGAGCCTTAGGGGGAGATACGCAGTATTTT.

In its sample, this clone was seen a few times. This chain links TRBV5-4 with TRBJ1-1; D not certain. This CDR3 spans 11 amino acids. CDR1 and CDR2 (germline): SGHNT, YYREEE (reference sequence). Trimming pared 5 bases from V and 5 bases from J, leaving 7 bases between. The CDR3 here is CASRGRTEAFF. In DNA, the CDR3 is TGTGCCAGCAGAGGTCGAACTGAAGCTTTCTTT.

The CDR3 region is CASSLETGGTEAFF. CDR3 nucleotide sequence: TGCGCCAGCAGCCTGGAGACAGGGGGAACTGAAGCTTTCTTT. J is TRBJ1-1 and V is TRBV5-1, with 9 bases fitting TRBD1. CDR3 size: 14 residues. Trimming at V came to 4 bases and at J to 5 bases, leaving 6 bases not matched to a gene. Germline CDR1 SGHRS, CDR2 YFSETQ.

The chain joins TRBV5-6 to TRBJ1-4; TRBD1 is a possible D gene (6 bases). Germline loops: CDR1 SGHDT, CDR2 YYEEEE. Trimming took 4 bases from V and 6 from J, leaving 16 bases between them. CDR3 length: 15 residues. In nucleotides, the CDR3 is TGTGCCAGCAGCCGCCGGGGGGCAGGGGATGAAAAACTGTTTTTT. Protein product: CASSRRGAGDEKLFF.

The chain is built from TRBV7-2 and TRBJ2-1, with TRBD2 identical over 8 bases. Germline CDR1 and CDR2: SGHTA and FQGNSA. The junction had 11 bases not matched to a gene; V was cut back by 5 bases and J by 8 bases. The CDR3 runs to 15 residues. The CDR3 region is CASSPQRESVHEQFF. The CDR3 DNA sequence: TGTGCCAGCAGCCCCCAGCGGGAGTCAGTCCATGAGCAGTTCTTC.

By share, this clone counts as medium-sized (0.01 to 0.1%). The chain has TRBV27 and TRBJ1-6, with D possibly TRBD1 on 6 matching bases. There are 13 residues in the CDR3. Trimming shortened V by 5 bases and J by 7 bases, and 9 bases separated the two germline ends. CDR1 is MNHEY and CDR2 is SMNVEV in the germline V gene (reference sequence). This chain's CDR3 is CASSRGLNSPLHF. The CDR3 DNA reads TGTGCCAGCAGTCGGGGGCTGAATTCACCCCTCCACTTT.

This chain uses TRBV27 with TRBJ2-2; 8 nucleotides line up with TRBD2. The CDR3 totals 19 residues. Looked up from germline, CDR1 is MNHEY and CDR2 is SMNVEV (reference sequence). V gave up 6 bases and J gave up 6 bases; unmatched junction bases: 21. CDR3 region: CASRLTTGGAGVGAGELFF. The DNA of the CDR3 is TGTGCCAGCAGGCTCACAACGGGGGGGGCGGGAGTCGGGGCCGGGGAGCTGTTTTTT.

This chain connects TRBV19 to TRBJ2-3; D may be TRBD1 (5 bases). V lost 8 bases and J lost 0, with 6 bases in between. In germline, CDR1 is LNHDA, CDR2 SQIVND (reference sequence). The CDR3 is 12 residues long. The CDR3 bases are TGTGCCAGTCGACAGAGCACAGATACGCAGTATTTT. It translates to CASRQSTDTQYF.

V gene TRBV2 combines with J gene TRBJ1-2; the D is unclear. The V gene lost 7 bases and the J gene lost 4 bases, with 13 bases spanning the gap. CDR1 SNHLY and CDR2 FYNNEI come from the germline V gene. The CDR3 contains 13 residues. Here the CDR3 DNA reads TGTGCCAGCACCGCAGAGCAGGCCTATGGCTACACCTTC. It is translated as CASTAEQAYGYTF.

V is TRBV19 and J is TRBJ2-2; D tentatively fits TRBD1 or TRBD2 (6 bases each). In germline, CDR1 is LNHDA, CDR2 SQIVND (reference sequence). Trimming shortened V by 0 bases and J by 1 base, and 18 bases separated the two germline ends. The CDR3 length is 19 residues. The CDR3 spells CASSIENFLAGQNTGELFF. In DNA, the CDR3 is TGTGCCAGTAGTATAGAAAATTTCTTGGCGGGACAGAACACCGGGGAGCTGTTTTTT.

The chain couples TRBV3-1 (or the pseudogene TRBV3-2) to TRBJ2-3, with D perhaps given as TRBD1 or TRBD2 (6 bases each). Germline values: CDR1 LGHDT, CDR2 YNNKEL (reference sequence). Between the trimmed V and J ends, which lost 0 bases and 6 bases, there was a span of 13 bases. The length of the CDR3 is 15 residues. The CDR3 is CASSQDWGAWDTQYF. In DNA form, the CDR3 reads TGTGCCAGCAGCCAAGATTGGGGGGCCTGGGATACGCAGTATTTT.

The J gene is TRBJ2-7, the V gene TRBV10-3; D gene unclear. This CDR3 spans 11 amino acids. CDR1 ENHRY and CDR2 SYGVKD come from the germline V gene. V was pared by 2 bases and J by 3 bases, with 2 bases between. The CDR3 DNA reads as TGTGCCATCAGTGAGCGCTACGAGCAGTACTTC. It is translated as CAISERYEQYF.

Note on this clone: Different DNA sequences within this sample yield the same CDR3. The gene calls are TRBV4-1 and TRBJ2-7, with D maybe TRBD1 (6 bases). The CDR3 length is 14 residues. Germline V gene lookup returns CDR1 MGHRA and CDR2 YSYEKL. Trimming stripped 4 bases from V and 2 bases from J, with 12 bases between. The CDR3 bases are TGCGCCAGCAGCCCGCCCGACAGGACCTACGAGCAGTACTTC. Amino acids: CASSPPDRTYEQYF.

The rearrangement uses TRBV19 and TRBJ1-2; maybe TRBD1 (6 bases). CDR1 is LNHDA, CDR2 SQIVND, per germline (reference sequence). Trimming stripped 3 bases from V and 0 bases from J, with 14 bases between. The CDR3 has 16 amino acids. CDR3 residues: CASSIPGDLANYGYTF. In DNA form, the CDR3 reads TGTGCCAGTAGTATCCCAGGGGACTTAGCTAACTATGGCTACACCTTC.

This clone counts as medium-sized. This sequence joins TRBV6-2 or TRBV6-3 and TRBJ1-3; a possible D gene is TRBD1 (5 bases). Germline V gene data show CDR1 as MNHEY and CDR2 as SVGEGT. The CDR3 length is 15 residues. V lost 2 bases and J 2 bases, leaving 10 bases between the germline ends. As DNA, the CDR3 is TGTGCCAGCAGTTACACCGGGGGAACTGGAAACACCATATATTTT. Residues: CASSYTGGTGNTIYF.